The T cell receptor beta chain described here comes from a study of technical replicates of blood from a handful of donors. Germline assignment: CDR1 SNHLY and CDR2 FYNNEI. Trimming cost V 2 bases and J 2 bases; bases outside gene matches: 2. The CDR3 sequence is 14 residues long. TCRdb keeps only in-frame clones here, not all; method: immunoSEQ multiplex PCR. The sample records 80,000 or so clones, roughly 98% being singletons. Sequencing was performed on T cells isolated from PBMCs. This chain connects TRBV2 to TRBJ2-7, with 8 bases that match TRBD1. This TCR derives from a human donor in good health. The CDR3, as DNA: TGTGCCAGCAGTGAAACAGGGGGAACCTACGAGCAGTACTTC. Its translation: CASSETGGTYEQYF.